The clone carrying this T cell receptor beta chain is labeled large. The target antigen is unknown. The sample originates from a study of CD8 T cell repertoires and HIV-1 epitope variants. Study background: Separate wells received one of Twenty-five Gag or Nef variant peptides. Autologous T cell-negative cells served as antigen-presenting cells in equal numbers.

Germline-derived CDR1 and CDR2 are LNHNV and YYDKDF (reference sequence). The V and J ends lost 0 bases and 2 bases respectively, with 10 bases between them. CDR3 length equals 15 residues. Libraries were prepared by immunoSEQ multiplex PCR; TCRdb keeps only in-frame clonotypes and omits some of them. The sample holds 5,000 to 5,500 clones, roughly 68% seen once. This chain connects TRBV15 to TRBJ1-1; D unresolved. The source of this sequence is a male donor with HIV. Sample: cultured CD8+ T cells derived from PBMCs. Written as DNA, the CDR3 is TGTGCCACCAGCAGAGATAGGGCGCCAAACACTGAAGCTTTCTTT. This codes for CATSRDRAPNTEAFF.